This TCR beta chain was documented in a study of cytomegalovirus exposure and HLA in healthy donors. Study-level background: An early release of data contained approximately 80 million unique TCRs, which came from HLA-typed donors. Study results and caveats: Per a prior analysis, the majority of TCR beta V segments were productive roughly 87% or roughly 30% of the time.

This cohort consisted of healthy bone marrow donors. Primers included in the PCR were 60 Vbeta and 13 Jbeta primers. TCRdb's copy holds only in-frame clones and misses some; the assay was immunoSEQ multiplex PCR. The sample has some 180,000 clones; around three quarters are singletons. A note on this clone: Antigen specificity is unknown.

The germline CDR1 and CDR2 sequences are SEHNR and FQNEAQ (reference sequence). The CDR3 runs to 16 residues. V trimming: 1 base; J trimming: 8 bases; junction bases outside the gene matches: 6. The sample comprised PBMCs. This chain joins TRBV7-9 and TRBJ1-6; 9 bases map to TRBD1. This sequence originates from a woman aged 25 to 45 in good health and CMV-seropositive. The CDR3 loop is CASSLVDGQGHSPLHF. CDR3 in DNA: TGTGCCAGCAGCTTAGTAGATGGACAGGGGCATTCACCCCTCCACTTT.